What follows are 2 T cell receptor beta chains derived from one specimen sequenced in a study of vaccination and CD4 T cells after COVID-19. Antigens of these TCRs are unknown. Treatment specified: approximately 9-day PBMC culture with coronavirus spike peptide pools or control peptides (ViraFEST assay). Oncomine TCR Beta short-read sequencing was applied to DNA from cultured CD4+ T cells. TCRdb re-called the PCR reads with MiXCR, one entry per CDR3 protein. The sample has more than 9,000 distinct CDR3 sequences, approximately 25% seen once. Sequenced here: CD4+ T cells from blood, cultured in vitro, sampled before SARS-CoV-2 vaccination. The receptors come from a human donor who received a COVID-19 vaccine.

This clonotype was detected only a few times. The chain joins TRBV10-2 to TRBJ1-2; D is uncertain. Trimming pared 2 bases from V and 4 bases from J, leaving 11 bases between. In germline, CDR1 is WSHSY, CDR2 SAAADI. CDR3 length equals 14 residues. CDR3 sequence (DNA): TGCGCCAGCAGTGAGGGGGAACATGGCTATGGCTACACCTTC. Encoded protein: CASSEGEHGYGYTF.

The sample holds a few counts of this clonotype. The CDR3 DNA follows: TGTGCCAGCAGTGACAGGTCCTTCCTATACGAGCAGTACTTC. Its translation is CASSDRSFLYEQYF. The chain links TRBV27 to TRBJ2-7; possibly TRBD1 for D (6 bases). Trimming cost V 5 bases and J 4 bases, with 15 bases left between them. The CDR3 sequence is 14 residues long. Germline lookup yields CDR1 MNHEY and CDR2 SMNVEV (reference sequence).